Each of the 2 T cell receptor beta chains below was sequenced from the same sample in a study of CD8 T cells in ankylosing spondylitis. Each CDR3 protein gets one entry after TCRdb re-called the 5' RACE reads with MiXCR. Seen here are 200,000 to 300,000 distinct CDR3 sequences, 8% to 9.5% observed once, and the top ten hold 6.8%. The sample taken for sequencing was blood, either unsorted or a sorted T cell fraction (not recorded which). The receptors derive from a male donor with ankylosing spondylitis or in good health (not recorded which).

V and J are TRBV7-9 and TRBJ2-5; D perhaps matches TRBD2 (5 bases). There are 14 residues in the CDR3. Germline V lookup: CDR1 SEHNR, CDR2 FQNEAQ (reference sequence). V gave up 7 bases and J gave up 2 bases, with 14 bases separating them. The CDR3 protein is CASITPGRQETQYF. DNA for the CDR3: TGTGCCAGCATCACCCCGGGGAGACAAGAGACCCAGTACTTC.

The sample holds a few counts of this clonotype. This chain's CDR3 is CASSLGTAKETQYF. The CDR3 coding sequence is TGTGCCAGCAGCTTAGGGACAGCCAAGGAGACCCAGTACTTC. This chain links TRBV7-9 with TRBJ2-5, with D possibly being TRBD1 (6 bases). This CDR3 has 14 residues. Between the trimmed V and J ends, which lost 1 base and 5 bases, there was a span of 11 bases. Looked up from germline, CDR1 is SEHNR and CDR2 is FQNEAQ (reference sequence).